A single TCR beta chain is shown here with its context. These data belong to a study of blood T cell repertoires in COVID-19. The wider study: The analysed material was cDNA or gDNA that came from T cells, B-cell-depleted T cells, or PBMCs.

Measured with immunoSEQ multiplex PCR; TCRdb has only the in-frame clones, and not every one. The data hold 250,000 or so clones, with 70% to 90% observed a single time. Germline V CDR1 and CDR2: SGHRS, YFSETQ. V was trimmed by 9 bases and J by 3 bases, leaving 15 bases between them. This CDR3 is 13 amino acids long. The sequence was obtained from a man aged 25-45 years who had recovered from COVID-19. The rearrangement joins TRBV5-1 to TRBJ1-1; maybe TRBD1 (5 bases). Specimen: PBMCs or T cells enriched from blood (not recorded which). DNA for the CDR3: TGCGCCACACGCGACAGTCCATACACTGAAGCTTTCTTT. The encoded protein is CATRDSPYTEAFF.